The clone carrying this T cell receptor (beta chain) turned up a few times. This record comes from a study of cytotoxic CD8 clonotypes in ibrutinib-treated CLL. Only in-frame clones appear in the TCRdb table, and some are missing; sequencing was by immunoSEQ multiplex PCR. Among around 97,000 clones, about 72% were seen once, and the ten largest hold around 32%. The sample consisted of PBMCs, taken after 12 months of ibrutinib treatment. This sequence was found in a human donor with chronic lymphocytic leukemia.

The CDR3 sequence: CSVEAGQGVGEQYF. The DNA of the CDR3 is TGCAGCGTTGAAGCCGGCCAGGGGGTGGGAGAGCAGTACTTC. V usage is TRBV29-1 and J usage is TRBJ2-7; 7 nucleotides align to TRBD1. The CDR3 loop spans 14 amino acids. The germline V gene encodes CDR1 SQVTM and CDR2 ANQGSEA. V shed 1 base and J 7 bases; nucleotides not matched to a gene: 10.